This T cell receptor beta chain was documented in a study of cytomegalovirus exposure and HLA in healthy donors (dated by TCRdb to about 2017). Study-wide context: According to an earlier analysis of 550 to 700 of the donors, about 179 million T cells yielded over 100 million unique TCR beta sequences and about 300 Gb of sequence data. A later analysis re-examined previously published TCR beta repertoires from hundreds of donors and added high-resolution HLA genotyping to investigate patterns of TCR occurrence. The later analysis used no new phenotypic data to find candidate immune exposures, relying instead on TCR beta sequences and their occurrence across donors. The aim of the study was to test whether cataloging public T cell receptors could identify signatures of past pathogen exposure. Among 398 genotyped donors of the cohort, an average of 235,054 unique TCR beta nucleotide sequences were sequenced per donor, roughly a sixth of them non-productive. To predict cytomegalovirus infection status, the study combined high-throughput TCR immunosequencing, statistical association of individual TCRs with disease status, and machine learning. In a later genetic analysis, genome-wide SNP genotypes for about 65% of the 666 donors were used, and that subset was treated as a discovery cohort. Roughly 5 DR-DQ haplotypes were handled as single units for association and clustering, since linkage in the cohort was strong. Among the roughly 400 genotyped donors, around 81% belonged to the genetic ancestry cluster associated with self-reported Caucasian donors. An early release covering roughly 600 HLA-typed donors comprised approximately 300 gigabases of sequencing data and around 85 million unique TCR sequences. Alongside the repertoire data, information on donor age, sex, ethnicity and CMV serostatus was compiled. The number of typed donors differed by locus: about 629-630 for A, B, C, DRB1 and DQB1; 500 to 550 for DQA1; roughly 600 for DPA1; and about 470 for DPB1. Class I and class II HLA loci were covered by the typing at four-digit resolution. The study profiled the T cell repertoires of 666 subjects by immunosequencing and related them to cytomegalovirus serostatus. Along with the roughly 670-subject first cohort, a separate validation cohort of over a hundred different subjects was used. All discovery cohort repertoires had been generated using a single sequencing platform. An earlier analysis of 587 of the donors used high-throughput TCR beta sequencing to judge whether each TCR beta V gene segment behaved as functional or pseudogenic. Study-wide conclusions, independent of this receptor: The cohort was sequenced for TCR beta chains only, and without alpha or paired-chain data the features that could be detected were limited. For the cohort, immune exposure information was limited to CMV serostatus. A cluster of highly shared sequence variants was judged likely to be a technical artifact of the sequencing pipeline. In a later genetic analysis, fewer N-insertions in productive TCRs were reported among donors in an Asian-associated ancestry cluster than the roughly 700-donor mean. In both the original and validation cohorts, the classifier was reported to diagnose cytomegalovirus status with high specificity and sensitivity. A few of the identified cytomegalovirus-associated TCR beta chains were confirmed in vitro to be specific for cytomegalovirus antigens. Compared with equally common non-associated chains, HLA-associated TCR beta chains in a later analysis were more clonally expanded and had lower generation probabilities. Several of the top co-occurrence clusters appeared to be linked to parvovirus B19, influenza, CMV and Epstein-Barr virus, according to a later analysis. The study listed 164 TCR beta chains as associated with cytomegalovirus. HLA typing was unavailable for some donors at each locus, so association tests used only the typed subset. Assigning TCR associations to individual alleles was difficult when HLA alleles, especially DR and DQ, strongly co-occurred. Broadly in line with IMGT annotations, most TCR beta V segments showed up in productive rearrangements about 87% or about 30% of the time in an earlier analysis of 587 of the donors. Some IMGT-functional V segments, including TRBV6-2 and TRBV6-3, could not be distinguished by the 87-base-pair reads and were therefore excluded. The authors suggested that the approach could potentially be generalized to other disease states and immunological phenotypes. At a false discovery rate of 0.05, a later analysis linked roughly 17,000 TCR beta sequences to specific HLA alleles. In a later analysis, the rate of TCR association differed among HLA loci, with DRB1 alleles having the most associated TCRs and HLA-C alleles having the fewest. Most TCR sequences were seen in very few donors, while some public TCRs were found in many individuals. An association between a missense DCLRE1C variant and V-gene and J-gene trimming of TCR beta chains was found in a later genetic analysis and replicated in an independent cohort. According to a later analysis, most CMV-associated TCR beta chains appeared to be HLA-restricted, and the HLA associations seemed to be driven largely by CMV exposure. Over 15 rarely observed V segments, including chromosome 9 orphons, were excluded from the earlier analysis of several hundred of the donors because counts were too low. Correlated functional status among segregating V segments might be attributable to linkage disequilibrium, but an unknown experimental factor could not be ruled out. A further reported finding was that TCR beta sequences accurately predicted the HLA-A and HLA-B alleles for most subjects in the first cohort. Sequencing depth was assumed to be roughly uniform across donors in the presence/absence analyses, though that assumption may not hold.

The CDR1 and CDR2 encoded by the germline V gene are SGHVS and FNYEAQ. V and J lose 5 bases and 2 bases, and a span of 10 bases separates them. From the cysteine through the phenylalanine, the CDR3 covers 13 amino acids. The sequence is cut down to CDR3 DNA, 39 bases in frame from base 1. The cohort comprised some 730 healthy bone marrow donors. All cohort members were sampled while nominally healthy, although unrecorded immune exposures were likely present. The donor was CMV seropositive and was included in the group of some 290 seropositive cohort members. Each donor provided a peripheral blood sample, and peripheral blood mononuclear cells were used for TCR beta sequencing. Genomic DNA was extracted from the blood cell samples with the Qiagen DNeasy Blood Extraction Kit. Libraries were built with the immunoSEQ multiplex PCR assay. The multiplex PCR relied on a mix of 60 forward primers for TCR Vbeta segments and 13 reverse primers for TCR Jbeta segments. The CDR3 region of rearranged TCR beta genes was amplified from genomic DNA by a multiplex PCR assay. Amplified TCR beta libraries were sequenced as 87-base-pair reads on the Illumina HiSeq System. As for how the authors treated the data: In a later analysis, some 80 million unique TCR beta chains were counted across the 650 to 700 repertoires, and some 10 million of these chains were shared by at least two donors. To remove PCR and sequencing errors, raw reads were error-corrected and collapsed into unique sequences using a nearest-neighbor algorithm that merged closely related sequences. V, D and J gene segments were assigned by aligning CDR3 sequences to IMGT reference sequences. For a sequence to be retained, at least a six-nucleotide match to both a V gene segment and a J gene segment was required. Rearrangements were classified as productive when the CDR3 lacked stop codons and remained in frame with V and J, and all other rearrangements were classified as non-productive. Following IMGT convention, CDR3 was defined as the stretch from the second conserved V-encoded cysteine to the conserved J-encoded phenylalanine. Sequences without an unambiguous match to a single V gene segment were excluded from the earlier analysis of approximately 560 of the donors. In an earlier analysis of 587 of the donors, a V segment was called functional when productive rearrangements were above 56.7%, and segregating when the standard deviation between donors exceeded 5%. A statistical classification framework was built to diagnose cytomegalovirus status from the catalog of TCR beta chain sequences. A later analysis assigned V and J genes by comparing TCR nucleotide sequences with IMGT/GENE-DB human TR gene sequences. The TCRdist pipeline was used in a later analysis to assign CDR3 sequences and most-parsimonious VDJ recombination scenarios. A later analysis defined each TCR beta chain by its CDR3 amino acid sequence plus V-gene family, and excluded reads lacking a unique V-gene family. As a way to deal with suspected cross-contamination and a sequencing artifact, a later analysis dropped over 550 nucleotide sequences that were highly shared and had low generation probability. A later analysis calculated a clonal expansion index for each public chain from normalized within-repertoire ranks of inferred template counts. In a later analysis, generation probabilities were computed with a VDJ recombination model fitted to out-of-frame rearrangements, and the resulting probabilities were checked against IGoR. In a later analysis, TCR-TCR, TCR-HLA and TCR-CMV co-occurrence was scored with hypergeometric tests, and a repertoire-size bias correction was applied to TCR pairs. A later analysis estimated false discovery rates by permuting HLA or CMV assignments 20 times. In a later analysis, co-occurring TCRs were grouped with DBSCAN, and TCRdist sequence similarity was added when clustering was performed within HLA-allele-positive subsets. Repertoires with fewer than 30,000 or more than 120,000 public chains were left out of co-occurrence clustering, as were four to six repertoires with anomalous nucleotide sharing. Imported from immuneACCESS, the table was reduced by TCRdb to in-frame sequences with V and J called. These copies leave out some clones; in studies compared against another copy, an unresolved V gene accounts for under half, and the cause of the remainder is not known. That table supplies the V and J calls and clone size; D and trimming were determined from the DNA. The sample includes 95,000 to 150,000 clones, with 83% observed a single time. The top ten hold approximately 3.5% of the sample.

Details on this clone: Its specific antigen is unknown. Per-base quality was not reported, and no clone a single base away is much larger than it.

The sequenced sample consisted of PBMCs. The receptor's source is a woman in her forties in good health and CMV-seropositive. In this chain, TRBV7-6 is recombined with TRBJ2-7; a tentative D call is TRBD2 (5 bases match). The sequenced DNA is TGTGCCAGCAGCCCTAGCACCCCCTACGAGCAGTACTTC. Protein translation: CASSPSTPYEQYF.